Listed below are T cell receptor beta chains from one sample, sequenced in a study of T cell changes during pregnancy in multiple sclerosis. Produced via immunoSEQ multiplex PCR; TCRdb's table is partial and in-frame only. The data contain about 44,000 clones, approximately 90% of them singletons. This specimen was CD4+ T cells from peripheral blood mononuclear cells, taken in the third trimester of pregnancy. The receptors here all came from a female donor with multiple sclerosis, enrolled in a pregnancy study. Both conserved end residues are part of each CDR3.

CDR3 protein,J gene,V gene
CASSQAGTTYEQYF,TRBJ2-7,TRBV4-3
CASSAQSGGETQYF,TRBJ2-5,TRBV19
CASSQEPASLVGGIYNEQFF,TRBJ2-1,TRBV4-2
CASSQGQLVPNYGYTF,TRBJ1-2,TRBV7-9
CASSLGRGASQPQHF,TRBJ1-5,TRBV7-2
CASSPGGPNEQYF,TRBJ2-7,TRBV11-1
CASSPRHPALGEQFF,TRBJ2-1,TRBV13
CASSLGSGRAVETQYF,TRBJ2-5,TRBV28
CASSRLAGGGTDTQYF,TRBJ2-3,TRBV11-2
CASSMYSGFGNTIYF,TRBJ1-3,TRBV19